Presented here are 7 T cell receptor beta chains from one specimen sequenced in a study of CD8 T cells in ankylosing spondylitis. TCRdb reprocessed the 5' RACE reads via MiXCR and lists one record per CDR3 protein. The data hold roughly 160,000 distinct CDR3 sequences, with approximately 9.9% observed a single time. Source material: blood, either unsorted or a sorted T cell fraction (not recorded which). These receptors were obtained from a female donor with ankylosing spondylitis or in good health (not recorded which).

The sample holds a few counts of this clonotype. This chain links TRBV4-1 with TRBJ2-1; TRBD2 matches at 15 bases. CDR1 and CDR2 from the germline V gene are MGHRA and YSYEKL. The CDR3 spans 20 residues. Trimming took 2 bases from V and 8 from J; bases not matched to a gene: 16. The CDR3 is CASSQPRLTGTSGRMYEQFF. The CDR3 DNA sequence: TGCGCCAGCAGCCAACCTCGTCTCACCGGGACTAGCGGGAGGATGTATGAGCAGTTCTTC.

This chain joins TRBV20-1 and TRBJ2-1, with 9 bases identical to TRBD2. The CDR3 loop spans 16 amino acids. The J segment lost 4 bases and the V segment lost 7 bases, leaving 14 bases of the junction unmatched. From germline, CDR1 is DFQATT and CDR2 SNEGSKA (reference sequence). CDR3 sequence: CSVRKGGLAGYNEQFF. For the CDR3, the DNA is TGCAGTGTAAGAAAGGGTGGCCTAGCGGGGTACAATGAGCAGTTCTTC.

This clonotype has a count of ten or more. The rearrangement uses TRBV27 and TRBJ2-7; unclear D gene. Germline V gene sequence: CDR1 MNHEY, CDR2 SMNVEV (reference sequence). CDR3 size: 11 residues. V was trimmed by 10 bases and J by 7 bases, leaving 14 bases between them. CDR3 sequence reads: CATLYGTEQYF. CDR3 nucleotides: TGTGCCACCCTATACGGTACGGAGCAGTACTTC.

This clonotype showed up just a few times. The rearrangement links TRBV5-1 to TRBJ2-1; D uncertain. The CDR3 is made up of 14 amino acids. Trimming stripped 2 bases from V and 4 bases from J, with 10 bases between. Germline-derived CDR1 and CDR2 are SGHRS and YFSETQ. CDR3 protein: CASSLERSYNEQFF. DNA for the CDR3: TGCGCCAGCAGCTTAGAACGGTCATACAATGAGCAGTTCTTC.

V and J are TRBV2 and TRBJ2-1, with D perhaps TRBD2 (5 bases). This CDR3 contains 15 residues. Per the germline V gene, CDR1 is SNHLY and CDR2 is FYNNEI. V lost 4 bases, J lost 7 bases, and 17 bases lay in between. This CDR3 is CASSARGPSGNEQFF. The CDR3 nucleotides are TGTGCCAGCAGTGCACGAGGACCATCGGGAAATGAGCAGTTCTTC.

The rearrangement uses TRBV7-3 and TRBJ2-7; D perhaps matches TRBD2 (5 bases). This CDR3 is 14 amino acids long. Germline lookup yields CDR1 SGHTA and CDR2 FQGTGA. The ends were cut back, 2 bases at V and 4 bases at J, with 12 bases in the middle. CDR3 DNA: TGTGCCAGCAGCTTAGGGGTGGGAGTGTACGAGCAGTACTTC. Translated: CASSLGVGVYEQYF.

The chain recombines TRBV18 with TRBJ1-1; D is uncertain. Trimming stripped 0 bases from V and 5 bases from J, with 10 bases between. This CDR3 spans 14 amino acids. CDR1 and CDR2 (germline): KGHSH, LQKENI. The chain's CDR3 is CASSPPRGGTEAFF. The DNA of the CDR3 is TGTGCCAGCTCACCACCTCGGGGAGGTACTGAAGCTTTCTTT.